This is a list of T cell receptor beta chains from one sample in a study of T cell responses to AZD1222 COVID-19 vaccine. Profiling relied on immunoSEQ multiplex PCR, and the TCRdb table lists in-frame clones only, not all of them. This table has under 200,000 clones, about 92% appearing once. The sequencing here drew on peripheral blood, taken on day 0 of AZD1222 vaccination. The receptor set was obtained from an adult in good health. The CDR3 runs from the conserved cysteine through the conserved F or W. The D gene is left open where the match is weak. A row's size may be missing; if present it is once, few, many or a size class.

D: TRBD1
V: TRBV4-1
size: once
J: TRBJ1-4
CDR3: CASSPTGGVREKLFF
DNA: TGCGCCAGCAGCCCCACAGGGGGCGTGAGAGAAAAACTGTTTTTT

D: TRBD1
V: TRBV5-1
size: -
J: TRBJ1-1
CDR3: CASSLEGAGISEAFF
DNA: TGCGCCAGCAGCTTAGAGGGGGCAGGGATCTCGGAAGCTTTCTTT

D: -
V: TRBV5-1
size: -
J: TRBJ1-4
CDR3: CASSRVATNEKLFF
DNA: TGCGCCAGCAGCCGAGTTGCAACTAATGAAAAACTGTTTTTT

D: -
V: TRBV3-1/TRBV3-2
size: -
J: TRBJ2-7
CDR3: CASSQDRVRGILYEQYF
DNA: TGTGCCAGCAGCCAAGATAGGGTCAGGGGAATTCTCTACGAGCAGTACTTC

D: -
V: TRBV6-5
size: -
J: TRBJ2-7
CDR3: CASSDESYEQYF
DNA: TGTGCCAGCAGCGACGAAAGCTACGAGCAGTACTTC

D: -
V: TRBV9
size: -
J: TRBJ2-1
CDR3: CASSVAISGPTYNEQFF
DNA: TGTGCCAGCAGCGTAGCAATCAGCGGACCTACCTACAATGAGCAGTTCTTC

D: TRBD1
V: TRBV7-8
size: -
J: TRBJ1-5
CDR3: CASSFAPGTGESLSNQPQHF
DNA: TGTGCCAGCAGTTTCGCACCCGGGACAGGGGAAAGCCTAAGCAATCAGCCCCAGCATTTT

D: TRBD1
V: TRBV6-4
size: -
J: TRBJ1-2
CDR3: CASSRSGTVDGYTF
DNA: TGTGCCAGCAGCCGATCCGGGACAGTCGATGGCTACACCTTC

D: -
V: TRBV19
size: -
J: TRBJ1-6
CDR3: CASSIRGWQSPLHF
DNA: TGTGCCAGTAGTATACGGGGATGGCAATCACCCCTCCACTTT

D: -
V: TRBV7-2
size: once
J: TRBJ2-1
CDR3: CASSLSIRSSGNEQFF
DNA: TGTGCCAGCAGCTTATCGATCCGATCTTCGGGCAATGAGCAGTTCTTC

D: TRBD2
V: TRBV5-4
size: -
J: TRBJ2-3
CDR3: CASSARTSGGLTDTQYF
DNA: TGTGCCAGCAGCGCTCGGACTAGCGGAGGGTTAACAGATACGCAGTATTTT

D: TRBD1
V: TRBV4-1
size: -
J: TRBJ1-2
CDR3: CASSQEETGGYGYTF
DNA: TGCGCCAGCAGCCAAGAAGAGACAGGGGGATATGGCTACACCTTC

D: -
V: TRBV6-5
size: -
J: TRBJ1-2
CDR3: CASSTGGRTIGYTF
DNA: TGTGCCAGCAGCACAGGTGGTCGGACTATTGGCTACACCTTC

D: TRBD1
V: TRBV27
size: -
J: TRBJ1-2
CDR3: CASSFGQGKDGYTF
DNA: TGTGCCAGCAGTTTCGGACAGGGGAAAGATGGCTACACCTTC

D: -
V: TRBV6-5
size: -
J: TRBJ1-2
CDR3: CASFGTEHYGYTF
DNA: TGTGCCAGCTTTGGAACGGAACACTATGGCTACACCTTC

D: -
V: TRBV10-3
size: -
J: TRBJ1-2
CDR3: CATQTLTGGFYPRDGYTF
DNA: TGTGCCACCCAAACCCTCACAGGCGGTTTTTACCCGAGGGATGGCTACACCTTC

D: TRBD2
V: TRBV27
size: few
J: TRBJ2-7
CDR3: CASSFLTSGPYEQYF
DNA: TGTGCCAGCAGTTTCCTGACTAGCGGGCCCTACGAGCAGTACTTC

D: TRBD2
V: TRBV10-3
size: once
J: TRBJ2-7
CDR3: CAISAGGLSYEQYF
DNA: TGTGCCATCTCTGCGGGGGGTCTCTCCTACGAGCAGTACTTC

D: -
V: TRBV6-6
size: few
J: TRBJ2-3
CDR3: CASSPSTVGDTQYF
DNA: TGTGCCAGCAGTCCATCGACCGTGGGAGATACGCAGTATTTT

D: TRBD2
V: TRBV7-9
size: -
J: TRBJ2-7
CDR3: CASSERLAGVSYEQYF
DNA: TGTGCCAGCAGCGAGAGACTAGCGGGTGTTTCCTACGAGCAGTACTTC

D: TRBD1
V: TRBV5-1
size: -
J: TRBJ1-2
CDR3: CASRKTGGEYGYTF
DNA: TGCGCCAGCAGGAAAACAGGGGGTGAATATGGCTACACCTTC

D: -
V: TRBV28
size: -
J: TRBJ2-7
CDR3: CASAPGTHQYEQYF
DNA: TGTGCCAGCGCTCCCGGGACACACCAATACGAGCAGTACTTC

D: -
V: TRBV19
size: -
J: TRBJ1-6
CDR3: CASSTPLRINSPLHF
DNA: TGTGCCAGTAGTACTCCTCTTCGGATTAATTCACCCCTCCACTTT